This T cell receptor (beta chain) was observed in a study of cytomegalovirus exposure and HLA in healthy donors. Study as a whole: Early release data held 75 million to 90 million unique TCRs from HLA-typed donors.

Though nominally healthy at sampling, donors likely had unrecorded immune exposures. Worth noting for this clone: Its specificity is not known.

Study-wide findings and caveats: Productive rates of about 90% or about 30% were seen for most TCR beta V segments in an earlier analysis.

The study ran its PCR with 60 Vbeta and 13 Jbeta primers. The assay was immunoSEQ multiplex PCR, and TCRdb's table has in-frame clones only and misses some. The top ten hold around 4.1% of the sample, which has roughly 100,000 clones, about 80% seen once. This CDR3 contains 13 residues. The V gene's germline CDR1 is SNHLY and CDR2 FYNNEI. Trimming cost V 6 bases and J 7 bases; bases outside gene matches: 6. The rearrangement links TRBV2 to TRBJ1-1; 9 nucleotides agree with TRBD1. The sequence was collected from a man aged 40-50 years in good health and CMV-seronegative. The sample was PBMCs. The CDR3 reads CASRDRGFVEAFF. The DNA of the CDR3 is TGTGCCAGCAGGGACAGGGGATTCGTTGAAGCTTTCTTT.